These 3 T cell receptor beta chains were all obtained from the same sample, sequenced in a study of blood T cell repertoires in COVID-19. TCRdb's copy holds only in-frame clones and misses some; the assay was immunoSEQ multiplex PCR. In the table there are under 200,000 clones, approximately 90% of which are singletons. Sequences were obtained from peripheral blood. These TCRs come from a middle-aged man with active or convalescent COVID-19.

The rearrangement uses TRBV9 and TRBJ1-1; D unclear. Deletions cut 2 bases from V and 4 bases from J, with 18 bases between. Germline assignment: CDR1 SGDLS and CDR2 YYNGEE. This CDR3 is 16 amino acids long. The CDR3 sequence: CASSVIPGGSGTEAFF. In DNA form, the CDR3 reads TGTGCCAGCAGCGTCATCCCGGGTGGGTCTGGCACTGAAGCTTTCTTT.

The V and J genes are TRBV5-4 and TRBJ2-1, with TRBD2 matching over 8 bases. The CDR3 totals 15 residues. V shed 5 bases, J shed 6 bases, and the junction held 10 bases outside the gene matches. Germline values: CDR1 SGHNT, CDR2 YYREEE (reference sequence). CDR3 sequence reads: CASSKGGLAGNEQFF. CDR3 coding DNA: TGTGCCAGCAGTAAAGGGGGGCTAGCGGGCAATGAGCAGTTCTTC.

The CDR3 loop reads CASSPSRTDQETQYF. CDR3 nucleotides: TGTGCCAGTAGTCCATCCAGGACAGATCAAGAGACCCAGTACTTC. The chain links TRBV19 to TRBJ2-5; perhaps TRBD1 as D (6 bases). The length of the CDR3 is 15 residues. Trimming removed 5 bases from V and 2 bases from J, with 15 bases in between. The germline CDR1 and CDR2 sequences are LNHDA and SQIVND (reference sequence).